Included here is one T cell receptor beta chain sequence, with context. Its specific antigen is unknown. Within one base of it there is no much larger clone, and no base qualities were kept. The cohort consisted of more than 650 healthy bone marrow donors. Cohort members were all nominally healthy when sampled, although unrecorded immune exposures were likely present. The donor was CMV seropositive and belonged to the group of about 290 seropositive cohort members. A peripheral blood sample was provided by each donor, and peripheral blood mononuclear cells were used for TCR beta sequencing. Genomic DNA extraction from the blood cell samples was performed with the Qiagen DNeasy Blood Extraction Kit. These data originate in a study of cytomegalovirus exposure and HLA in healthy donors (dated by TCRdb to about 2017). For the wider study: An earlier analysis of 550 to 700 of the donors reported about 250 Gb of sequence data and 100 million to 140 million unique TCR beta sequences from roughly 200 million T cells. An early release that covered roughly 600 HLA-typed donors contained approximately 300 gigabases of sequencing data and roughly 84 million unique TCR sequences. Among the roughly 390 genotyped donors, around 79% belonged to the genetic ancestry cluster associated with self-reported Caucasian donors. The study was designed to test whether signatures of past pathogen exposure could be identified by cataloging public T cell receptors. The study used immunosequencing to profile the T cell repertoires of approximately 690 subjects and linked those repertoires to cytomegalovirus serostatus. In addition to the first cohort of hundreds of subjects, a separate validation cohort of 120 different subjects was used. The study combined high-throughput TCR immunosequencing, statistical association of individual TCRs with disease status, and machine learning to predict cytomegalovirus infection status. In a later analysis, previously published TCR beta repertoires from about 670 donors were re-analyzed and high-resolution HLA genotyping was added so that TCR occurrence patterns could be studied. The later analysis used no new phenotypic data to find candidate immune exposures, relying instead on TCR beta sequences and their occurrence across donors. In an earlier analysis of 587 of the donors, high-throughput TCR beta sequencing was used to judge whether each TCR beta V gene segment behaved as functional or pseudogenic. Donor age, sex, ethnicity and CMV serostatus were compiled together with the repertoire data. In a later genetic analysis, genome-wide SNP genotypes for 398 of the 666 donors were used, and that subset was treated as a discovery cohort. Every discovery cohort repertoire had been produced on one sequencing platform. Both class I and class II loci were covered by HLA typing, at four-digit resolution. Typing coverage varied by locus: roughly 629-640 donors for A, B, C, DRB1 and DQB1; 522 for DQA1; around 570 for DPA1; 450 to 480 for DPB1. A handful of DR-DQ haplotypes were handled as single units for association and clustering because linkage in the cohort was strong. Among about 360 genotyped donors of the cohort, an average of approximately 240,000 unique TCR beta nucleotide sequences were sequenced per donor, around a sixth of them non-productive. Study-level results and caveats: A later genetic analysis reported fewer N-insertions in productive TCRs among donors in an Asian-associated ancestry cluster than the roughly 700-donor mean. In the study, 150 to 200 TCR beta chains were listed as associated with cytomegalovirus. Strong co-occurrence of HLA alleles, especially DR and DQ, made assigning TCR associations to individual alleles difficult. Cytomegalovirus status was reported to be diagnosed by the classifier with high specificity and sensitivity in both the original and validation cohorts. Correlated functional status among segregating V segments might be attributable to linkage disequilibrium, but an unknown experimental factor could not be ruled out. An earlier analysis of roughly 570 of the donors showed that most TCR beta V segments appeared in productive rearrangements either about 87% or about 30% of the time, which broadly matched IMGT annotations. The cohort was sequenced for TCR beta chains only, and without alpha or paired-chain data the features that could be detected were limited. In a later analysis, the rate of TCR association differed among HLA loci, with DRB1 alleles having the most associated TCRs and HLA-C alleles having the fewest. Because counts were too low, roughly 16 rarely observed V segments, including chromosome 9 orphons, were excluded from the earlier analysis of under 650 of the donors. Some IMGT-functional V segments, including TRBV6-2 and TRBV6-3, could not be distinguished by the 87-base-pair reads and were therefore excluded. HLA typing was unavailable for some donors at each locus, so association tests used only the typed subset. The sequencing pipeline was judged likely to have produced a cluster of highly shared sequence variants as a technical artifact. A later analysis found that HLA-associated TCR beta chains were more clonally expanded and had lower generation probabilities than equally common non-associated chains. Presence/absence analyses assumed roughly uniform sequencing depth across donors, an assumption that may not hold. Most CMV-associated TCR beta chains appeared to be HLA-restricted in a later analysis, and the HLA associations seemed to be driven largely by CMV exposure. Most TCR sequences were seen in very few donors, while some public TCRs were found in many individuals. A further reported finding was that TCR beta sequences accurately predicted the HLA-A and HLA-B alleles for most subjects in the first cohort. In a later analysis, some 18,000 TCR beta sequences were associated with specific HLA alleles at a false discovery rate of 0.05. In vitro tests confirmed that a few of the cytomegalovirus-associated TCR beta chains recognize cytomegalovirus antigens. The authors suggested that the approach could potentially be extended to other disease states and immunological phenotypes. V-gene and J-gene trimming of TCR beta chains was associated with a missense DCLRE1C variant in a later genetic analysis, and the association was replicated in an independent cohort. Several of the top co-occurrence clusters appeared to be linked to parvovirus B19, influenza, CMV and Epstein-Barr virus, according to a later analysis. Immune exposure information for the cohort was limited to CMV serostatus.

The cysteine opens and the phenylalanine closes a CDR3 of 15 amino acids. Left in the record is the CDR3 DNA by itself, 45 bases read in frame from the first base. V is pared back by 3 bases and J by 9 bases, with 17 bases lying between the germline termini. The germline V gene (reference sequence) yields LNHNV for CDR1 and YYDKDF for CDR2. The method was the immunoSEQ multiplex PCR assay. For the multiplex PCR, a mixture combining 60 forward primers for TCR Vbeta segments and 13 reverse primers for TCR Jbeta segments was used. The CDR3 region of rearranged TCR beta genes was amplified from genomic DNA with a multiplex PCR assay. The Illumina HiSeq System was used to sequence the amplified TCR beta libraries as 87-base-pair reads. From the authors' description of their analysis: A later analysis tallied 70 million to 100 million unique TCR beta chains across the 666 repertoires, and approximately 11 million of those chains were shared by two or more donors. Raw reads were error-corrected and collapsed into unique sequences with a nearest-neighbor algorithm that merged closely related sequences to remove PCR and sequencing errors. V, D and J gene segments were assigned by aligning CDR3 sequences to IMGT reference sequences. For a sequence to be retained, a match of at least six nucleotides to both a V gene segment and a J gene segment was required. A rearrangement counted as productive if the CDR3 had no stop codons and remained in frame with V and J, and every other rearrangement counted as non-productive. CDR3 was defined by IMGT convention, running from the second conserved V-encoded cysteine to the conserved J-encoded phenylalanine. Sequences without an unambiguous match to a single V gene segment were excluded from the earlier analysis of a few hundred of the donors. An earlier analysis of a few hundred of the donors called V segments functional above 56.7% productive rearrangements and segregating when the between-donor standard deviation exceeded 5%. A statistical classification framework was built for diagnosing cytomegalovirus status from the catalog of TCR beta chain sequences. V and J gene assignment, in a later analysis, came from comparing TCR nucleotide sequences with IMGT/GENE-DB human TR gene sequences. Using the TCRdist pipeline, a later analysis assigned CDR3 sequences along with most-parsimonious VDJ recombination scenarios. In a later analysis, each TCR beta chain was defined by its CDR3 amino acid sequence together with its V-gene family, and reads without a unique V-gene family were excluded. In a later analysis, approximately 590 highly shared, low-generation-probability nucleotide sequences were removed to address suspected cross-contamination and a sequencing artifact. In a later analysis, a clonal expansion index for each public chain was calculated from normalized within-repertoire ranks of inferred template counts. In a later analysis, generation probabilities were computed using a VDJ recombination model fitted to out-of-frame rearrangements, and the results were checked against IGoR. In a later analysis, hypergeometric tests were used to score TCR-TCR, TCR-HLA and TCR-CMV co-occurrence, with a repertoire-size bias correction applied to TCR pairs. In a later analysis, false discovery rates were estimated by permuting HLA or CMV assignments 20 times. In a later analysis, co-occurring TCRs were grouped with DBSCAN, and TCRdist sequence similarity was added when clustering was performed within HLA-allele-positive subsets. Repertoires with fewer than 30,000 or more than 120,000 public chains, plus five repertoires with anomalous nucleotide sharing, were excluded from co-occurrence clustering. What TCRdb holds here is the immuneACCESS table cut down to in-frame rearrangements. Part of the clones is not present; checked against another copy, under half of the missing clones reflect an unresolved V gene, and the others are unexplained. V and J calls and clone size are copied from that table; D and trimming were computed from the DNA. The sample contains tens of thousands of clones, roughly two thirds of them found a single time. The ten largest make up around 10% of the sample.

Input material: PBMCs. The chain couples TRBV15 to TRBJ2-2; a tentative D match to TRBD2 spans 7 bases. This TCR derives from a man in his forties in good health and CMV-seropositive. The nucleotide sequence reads TGTGCCACCAGCAGGGGGGGGGCCCTGCGACGGGAGCTGTTTTTT. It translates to CATSRGGALRRELFF.